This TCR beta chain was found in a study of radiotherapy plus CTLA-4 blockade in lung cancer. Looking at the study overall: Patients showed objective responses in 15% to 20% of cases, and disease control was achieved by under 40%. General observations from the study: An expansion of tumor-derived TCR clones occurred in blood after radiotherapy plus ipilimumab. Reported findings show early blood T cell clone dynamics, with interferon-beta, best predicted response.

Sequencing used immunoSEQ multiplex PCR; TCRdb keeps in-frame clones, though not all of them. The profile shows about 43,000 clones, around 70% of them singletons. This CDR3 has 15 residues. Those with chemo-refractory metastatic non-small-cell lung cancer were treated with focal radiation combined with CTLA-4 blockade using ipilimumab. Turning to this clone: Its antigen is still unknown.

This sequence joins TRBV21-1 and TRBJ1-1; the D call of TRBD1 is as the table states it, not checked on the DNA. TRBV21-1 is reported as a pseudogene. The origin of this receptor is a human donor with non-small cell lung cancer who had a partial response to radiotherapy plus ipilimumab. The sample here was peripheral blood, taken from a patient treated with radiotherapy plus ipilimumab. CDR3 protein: CASRSDIKGNTEAFF. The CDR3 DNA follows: TGTGCCAGCAGGTCGGACATCAAGGGGAACACTGAAGCTTTCTTT.